This entry concerns a single T cell receptor beta chain. Primers included in the PCR were 60 Vbeta and 13 Jbeta primers. Profiling relied on immunoSEQ multiplex PCR, and the TCRdb table lists in-frame clones only, not all of them. Among 55,000 to 80,000 clones listed, about two thirds were seen once. This CDR3 contains 14 residues. Trimming took off 6 bases at V and 1 base at J, with 13 bases between the two ends. Germline CDR1 MNHNS, CDR2 SASEGT. This sample stems from a study of cytomegalovirus exposure and HLA in healthy donors. The V and J genes are TRBV6-1 and TRBJ2-7; the D gene is possibly TRBD1 (6 bases). The clonotype comes from a woman in her 30s in good health and CMV-seronegative. The sequenced sample consisted of PBMCs. In nucleotides, the CDR3 is TGTGCCAGCAGCCTCCAAGGACAGTCCTACGAGCAGTACTTC. Residues: CASSLQGQSYEQYF.